The 7 T cell receptor beta chains listed next were all sequenced from one sample in a study of blood T cell repertoires in COVID-19 (TCRdb year 2020). The method behind the library was the immunoSEQ multiplex PCR assay. TCRdb obtained this table from immuneACCESS and retained in-frame rearrangements with V and J assigned. These tables miss some clones; where compared with another copy, unresolved V genes account for less than half of the shortfall, and the remainder is unexplained. This sample holds roughly 120,000 clones; just under 90% were observed only once. The ten largest clones represent more than 2% of the sample. Sequenced: peripheral blood. The receptors come from a woman between 45 and 60 years old with acute or convalescent COVID-19.

The chain uses TRBV5-4 and TRBJ1-1; weak D call: TRBD1 (6 bases). The V end was cut by 0 bases, the J end by 6 bases, with 9 bases between. CDR1 and CDR2 from the germline V gene are SGHNT and YYREEE (reference sequence). CDR3 length: 13 amino acids. In DNA, the CDR3 is TGTGCCAGCAGCTTGGTGGGGGGGCCTGAAGCTTTCTTT. It is translated as CASSLVGGPEAFF.

The genes are TRBV7-2 and TRBJ2-3; 10 bases map to TRBD2. Losses at the gene ends were 0 bases for V and 2 bases for J; bases not matched to a gene: 2. Looked up from germline, CDR1 is SGHTA and CDR2 is FQGNSA. The CDR3 extends over 16 amino acids. This CDR3 reads CASSLASGGNTDTQYF. Here the CDR3 DNA reads TGTGCCAGCAGCTTAGCTAGCGGGGGGAACACAGATACGCAGTATTTT.

The chain carries TRBV11-2 and TRBJ1-2; D remains unclear. Trimming cost V 4 bases and J 7 bases, with 13 bases left between them. CDR1 and CDR2 from the germline V gene are SGHAT and FQNNGV. The CDR3 is made up of 13 amino acids. CDR3 sequence reads: CASSSEGGRGYTF. In DNA, the CDR3 is TGTGCCAGCAGCTCCGAGGGAGGGCGTGGCTACACCTTC.

V usage is TRBV9 and J usage is TRBJ2-7, with no clear D. Germline V gives CDR1 SGDLS, CDR2 YYNGEE. The ends were cut back, 0 bases at V and 4 bases at J, with 8 bases in the middle. This CDR3 has 13 residues. The CDR3 protein is CASSVGGDYEQYF. The CDR3 nucleotides are TGTGCCAGCAGCGTAGGAGGCGATTACGAGCAGTACTTC. Based on the CDR3 plus reference TRBV9 and TRBJ2-7, the full variable domain is DSGVTQTPKHLITATGQRVTLRCSPRSGDLSVYWYQQSLDQGLQFLIQYYNGEERAKGNILERFSAQQFPDLHSELNLSSLELGDSALYFCASSVGGDYEQYFGPGTRLTVT.

The genes are TRBV7-9 and TRBJ1-2; 7 bases are a match to TRBD1. This CDR3 contains 14 residues. From germline, CDR1 is SEHNR and CDR2 FQNEAQ (reference sequence). Losses at the gene ends were 3 bases for V and 4 bases for J; bases not matched to a gene: 5. For the CDR3, the DNA is TGTGCCAGCAGCTTCACAGGGGAAAGCTATGGCTACACCTTC. It translates to CASSFTGESYGYTF.

This chain joins TRBV7-9 and TRBJ2-2, with D maybe TRBD1 (5 bases). Germline-derived CDR1 and CDR2 are SEHNR and FQNEAQ (reference sequence). The V end was cut by 5 bases, the J end by 7 bases, with 11 bases between. This CDR3 has 13 residues. CDR3 sequence reads: CASSPQGHGELFF. As DNA, the CDR3 is TGTGCCAGCAGCCCTCAGGGTCACGGGGAGCTGTTTTTT.

V is TRBV18 and J is TRBJ1-1; 8 nucleotides line up with TRBD1. J lost 11 bases, V lost 8 bases, and 13 bases had no gene match. The CDR3 covers 13 residues. The germline CDR1 and CDR2 sequences are KGHSH and LQKENI. The CDR3 bases are TGTGCCAGCGCGAATACGGACAGGGACTCGGCTTTCTTT. It encodes CASANTDRDSAFF.